This entry lists 5 T cell receptor beta chains sequenced from one sample in a study of T cell repertoires in cytomegalovirus infection. The antigens of these receptors remain unknown. TCRdb ran MiXCR on the reads and lists one entry per CDR3 protein. The sample includes approximately 220,000 distinct CDR3 sequences, 38% of them seen just once. Sequencing was performed on CD8+ T cells from cultured PBMCs, taken from culture after CMV antigen stimulation. The receptors originated from a human donor in good health (CMV status not recorded). Some clones in this sample may be carry-over from other donors' samples.

This clonotype has just a few counts. This rearrangement joins TRBV7-3 to TRBJ2-7; TRBD1 matches at 9 bases. The CDR3 spans 13 residues. J gave up 5 bases and V 4 bases, and 3 bases lay outside the gene matches. CDR1 and CDR2 (germline): SGHTA, FQGTGA. The CDR3 here is CASSSDRGDEQYF. The CDR3 nucleotides read TGTGCCAGCAGCTCTGACAGGGGGGACGAGCAGTACTTC.

This chain connects TRBV6-4 to TRBJ2-5; D is perhaps TRBD1 or TRBD2 (5 bases each). The germline gives CDR1 MRHNA, CDR2 SNTAGT. Trimming pared 5 bases from V and 5 bases from J, leaving 12 bases between. This CDR3 has 13 residues. DNA of the CDR3: TGTGCCAGCAGTCTGGATTGGGGGGAGACCCAGTACTTC. It codes for CASSLDWGETQYF.

This chain's CDR3 is CATSTGLEWNIQYF. As DNA, the CDR3 is TGTGCCACCAGCACCGGACTAGAATGGAACATTCAGTACTTC. V gene TRBV15 combines with J gene TRBJ2-4; 7 nucleotides line up with TRBD2. The CDR3 loop spans 14 amino acids. The germline V gene has CDR1 LNHNV and CDR2 YYDKDF (reference sequence). The junction had 7 bases not matched to a gene; V was cut back by 4 bases and J by 7 bases.

This chain uses TRBV28 with TRBJ2-7, with 10 bases aligning to TRBD2. CDR1 MDHEN and CDR2 SYDVKM come from the germline V gene. Unmatched junction bases numbered 9, after V lost 6 bases and J lost 4 bases. The CDR3 consists of 15 residues. CDR3 amino acids: CASSSVSGGNYEQYF. The CDR3 DNA follows: TGTGCCAGCAGCAGTGTTAGCGGGGGGAATTACGAGCAGTACTTC.

V is TRBV27 and J is TRBJ1-2; D remains unclear. In germline, CDR1 is MNHEY, CDR2 SMNVEV (reference sequence). CDR3 length: 13 amino acids. The V end was cut by 5 bases, the J end by 4 bases, with 11 bases between. The CDR3 loop is CASSRRGIYGYTF. For the CDR3, the DNA is TGTGCCAGCAGTCGGCGGGGAATCTATGGCTACACCTTC.